This T cell receptor (beta chain) was captured in a study of cytotoxic CD8 clonotypes in ibrutinib-treated CLL. Study-wide findings and caveats: Public clonotypes occurred uncommonly; on treatment, they contracted or remained stable.

About this clone: As yet, its antigen is unknown.

This table comes from immunoSEQ multiplex PCR, and its TCRdb copy is limited to in-frame clones, with some not included. Among 20,000 to 25,000 clones listed, approximately 74% were seen once. This clonotype was obtained from a human donor with chronic lymphocytic leukemia. Sequencing was performed on PBMCs, taken before ibrutinib treatment.

The CDR3 region has the DNA TGTGCCAGCAGCCAAGATCGGAGATGGGGTGCAGATACGCAGTATTTT. Amino acids: CASSQDRRWGADTQYF. This chain uses TRBV14 with TRBJ2-3; the D is unclear. CDR3 length: 16 residues. V shed 0 bases and J shed 4 bases, with 14 bases lying between them. Germline values: CDR1 SGHDN, CDR2 FVKESK.